The clone carrying this TCR beta chain has just one count. The sample is drawn from a study of blood T cell repertoires in COVID-19. Study summary: Italy, Spain and the United States were the sources of the convalescent and acute COVID-19 samples. T cells, B-cell-depleted T cells, or PBMCs supplied cDNA or gDNA.

This CDR3 contains 17 residues. Germline CDR1 reads SGHNT; CDR2 reads YENEEA. Between the trimmed V and J ends, which lost 1 base and 1 base, there was a span of 16 bases. Under the authors' procedure: Estimation of nucleated cell counts was performed using reference gene primer amplification. Some clones are missing from TCRdb's copy, which holds only in-frame ones; the method was immunoSEQ multiplex PCR. Clone size and the V and J calls come from that table; the DNA yielded D and trimming. The sample carries tens of thousands of clones, 75% to 90% recorded once. The sequence was collected from a woman aged 55-69 years with active COVID-19. The chain employs TRBV11-3 and TRBJ2-5, with TRBD2 as a possible D gene (5 bases). The sample was peripheral blood. The CDR3 bases are TGTGCCAGCAGCTTAGGAGGCCTAGGAGGTGGCCAAGAGACCCAGTACTTC. Protein sequence: CASSLGGLGGGQETQYF. Full variable domain (rest looked up from reference TRBV11-3 and TRBJ2-5): EAGVVQSPRYKIIEKKQPVAFWCNPISGHNTLYWYLQNLGQGPELLIRYENEEAVDDSQLPKDRFSAERLKGVDSTLKIQPAELGDSAVYLCASSLGGLGGGQETQYFGPGTRLLVL.